This is a list of T cell receptor beta chains from one sample in a study of post-analysis software for immune sequencing data. TCRdb itself ran the PCR reads through MiXCR, one entry per CDR3 protein. The table shows about 430,000 distinct CDR3 sequences, with 30% to 40% occurring only once. Sequenced material: blood. These TCRs come from a girl aged 2-10 years with multiple sclerosis. The CDR3 runs from the conserved cysteine through the conserved F or W. The D gene is left open where the match is weak. Some rows mark clone size as missing; the rest say once, few, many or name a class of expanded clone.

cdr3_aa	cdr3_nt	d_call	j_call	v_call	clone_size
CSAINPGLAGDYNEQFF	TGCAGTGCTATCAATCCGGGACTAGCGGGAGACTACAATGAGCAGTTCTTC	TRBD2	TRBJ2-1	TRBV20-1	-
CASRKSGTGYRSGEKLFF	TGTGCCAGCAGAAAATCCGGGACAGGGTATAGGAGCGGCGAAAAACTGTTTTTT	TRBD1	TRBJ1-4	TRBV12-3/TRBV12-4	few
CASTTWGSISYF	TGTGCCAGCACGACCTGGGGGAGTATTTCGTATTTT	-	TRBJ2-3	TRBV27	few
CASSGTSGHSYNEQFF	TGCGCCAGCAGCGGGACTAGCGGTCACTCCTACAATGAGCAGTTCTTC	TRBD2	TRBJ2-1	TRBV5-1	-
CASSQEGYGYTF	TGCGCCAGCAGCCAAGAAGGCTATGGCTACACCTTC	-	TRBJ1-2	TRBV3-1	many
CASSLDSPLHF	TGTGCCAGCAGCTTGGATTCACCCCTCCACTTT	-	TRBJ1-6	TRBV12-3/TRBV12-4	few
CASNTLGNEQFF	TGTGCCAGCAACACTCTAGGCAATGAGCAGTTCTTC	-	TRBJ2-1	TRBV12-3/TRBV12-4	-
CAIKGTSDYNEQFF	TGTGCCATCAAGGGGACTAGCGACTACAATGAGCAGTTCTTC	TRBD2	TRBJ2-1	TRBV10-3	few
CASSLAGGEETQYF	TGCGCCAGCAGCTTGGCAGGGGGCGAGGAGACCCAGTACTTC	TRBD1	TRBJ2-5	TRBV5-1	few
CASSQTGANEKLFF	TGTGCCAGCAGCCAGACAGGGGCTAATGAAAAACTGTTTTTT	TRBD1	TRBJ1-4	TRBV2	few
CASSDPTIMNTEAFF	TGTGCCAGCAGCGATCCGACGATCATGAACACTGAAGCTTTCTTT	-	TRBJ1-1	TRBV5-6	-
CSARPTIQETQYF	TGCAGTGCTAGGCCTACTATACAAGAGACCCAGTACTTC	-	TRBJ2-5	TRBV20-1	-
CASSSAGVGYEQYF	TGTGCCAGCAGTTCCGCAGGGGTTGGCTACGAGCAGTACTTC	-	TRBJ2-7	TRBV6-5	many
CASSATLAGGPYEQYF	TGTGCCAGCAGCGCGACCTTAGCGGGGGGGCCCTACGAGCAGTACTTC	TRBD2	TRBJ2-7	TRBV9	-
CASSLQTTWEEGTEAFF	TGTGCCAGCAGCTTGCAGACGACCTGGGAAGAAGGTACTGAAGCTTTCTTT	-	TRBJ1-1	TRBV5-6	-
CSVTPTDTQYF	TGCAGCGTGACACCCACAGATACGCAGTATTTT	-	TRBJ2-3	TRBV29-1	once
CASSQDRRSHYEQYF	TGCGCCAGCAGCCAAGATAGAAGGTCACACTACGAGCAGTACTTC	-	TRBJ2-7	TRBV4-1	-
CASSRDRGGRETQYF	TGTGCCAGCAGTAGGGACAGGGGGGGACGAGAGACCCAGTACTTC	TRBD1	TRBJ2-5	TRBV28	-
CASTIGGERETQYF	TGCGCCAGCACTATTGGGGGGGAACGGGAGACCCAGTACTTC	TRBD2	TRBJ2-5	TRBV5-1	many
CASSLRAVSYEQYF	TGTGCCAGCAGCCTTAGGGCCGTCTCCTACGAGCAGTACTTC	-	TRBJ2-7	TRBV9	-
CASSLAGEDYGYTF	TGTGCCAGCAGCTTAGCAGGGGAAGACTATGGCTACACCTTC	-	TRBJ1-2	TRBV7-2	few
CASSVTGIGSPLHF	TGTGCCAGCAGTGTTACAGGGATCGGTTCACCCCTCCACTTT	-	TRBJ1-6	TRBV28	few
CASSPRDRSNNEQFF	TGTGCCAGCAGCCCCCGGGACAGGTCGAACAATGAGCAGTTCTTC	TRBD1	TRBJ2-1	TRBV7-3	-
CSVERGETDTQYF	TGCAGCGTTGAAAGGGGAGAAACAGATACGCAGTATTTT	-	TRBJ2-3	TRBV29-1	-
CASSQDWPRLNYGYTF	TGCGCCAGCAGCCAAGATTGGCCCAGGCTTAACTATGGCTACACCTTC	-	TRBJ1-2	TRBV4-1	few
CATSDFNRGTYEQYF	TGTGCCACCAGTGATTTTAACAGGGGCACCTACGAGCAGTACTTC	TRBD1	TRBJ2-7	TRBV24-1	-
CASSDWTAQETQYF	TGTGCCAGCAGCGACTGGACAGCTCAAGAGACCCAGTACTTC	-	TRBJ2-5	TRBV6-1	-
CASSTAPSSGRANEQFF	TGTGCCAGCAGCACCGCCCCATCTAGCGGGAGGGCCAATGAGCAGTTCTTC	TRBD2	TRBJ2-1	TRBV7-2	-
CSAAAPNSYEQYF	TGCAGCGCCGCGGCCCCGAACTCCTACGAGCAGTACTTC	-	TRBJ2-7	TRBV29-1	-
CASSLWGSPRLAGSEEQYF	TGCGCCAGCAGCTTGTGGGGGTCCCCCAGACTAGCGGGATCGGAAGAGCAGTACTTC	TRBD2	TRBJ2-7	TRBV5-1	-
CASSNRQGAGGSNYGYTF	TGTGCCAGCTCAAACCGACAGGGCGCGGGAGGTAGTAACTATGGCTACACCTTC	TRBD1	TRBJ1-2	TRBV12-3/TRBV12-4	many
CASSDSVLGSYEQYF	TGCGCCAGCAGTGACTCCGTGCTGGGGTCCTACGAGCAGTACTTC	-	TRBJ2-7	TRBV10-2	few
CSARRTDLYEQYF	TGCAGTGCTAGACGGACAGATCTGTACGAGCAGTACTTC	-	TRBJ2-7	TRBV20-1	-
CASSLGAVTDTQYF	TGTGCCAGCAGCTTAGGGGCAGTGACAGATACGCAGTATTTT	-	TRBJ2-3	TRBV7-9	few
CASSAGGYFSDTQYF	TGCGCCAGCAGCGCGGGAGGGTATTTCTCAGATACGCAGTATTTT	TRBD2	TRBJ2-3	TRBV5-1	-
CASSTGGQNTEAFF	TGTGCCAGCAGTACAGGGGGACAGAACACTGAAGCTTTCTTT	TRBD1	TRBJ1-1	TRBV6-5	-
CASSFRGGDYEQYF	TGTGCCAGCAGTTTTAGGGGCGGAGACTACGAGCAGTACTTC	-	TRBJ2-7	TRBV27	-
CASSLMRDRSEQFF	TGTGCCAGCAGTTTAATGCGGGACAGATCCGAGCAGTTCTTC	-	TRBJ2-1	TRBV28	-
CASSEYRDYEQYF	TGTGCCAGCAGTGAATATCGGGATTACGAGCAGTACTTC	-	TRBJ2-7	TRBV2	-
CASHYSGANTGELFF	TGCGCCAGTCATTATAGCGGCGCGAACACCGGGGAGCTGTTTTTT	-	TRBJ2-2	TRBV5-1	-
CASSPHLLAGEGDEQFF	TGTGCCAGCAGCCCGCACCTCCTAGCGGGAGAGGGGGATGAGCAGTTCTTC	TRBD2	TRBJ2-1	TRBV7-2	medium-sized
CSANAGTSGGGYEQYF	TGCAGTGCTAATGCCGGGACTAGCGGGGGGGGGTACGAGCAGTACTTC	TRBD2	TRBJ2-7	TRBV20-1	many
CASSYRPGKAYEQYF	TGTGCCAGCAGTTACCGCCCTGGCAAGGCCTACGAGCAGTACTTC	-	TRBJ2-7	TRBV12-3/TRBV12-4	few
CASSYPSGTQYF	TGTGCCAGCAGCTACCCGTCAGGGACCCAGTACTTC	-	TRBJ2-5	TRBV5-5	few
CASSELKGGEDTGELFF	TGTGCCAGCAGTGAACTGAAAGGGGGGGAGGACACCGGGGAGCTGTTTTTT	-	TRBJ2-2	TRBV25-1	-
CASSYSGSAGQPQHF	TGTGCCAGCAGTTACTCGGGGTCGGCAGGTCAGCCCCAGCATTTT	-	TRBJ1-5	TRBV6-2/TRBV6-3	few
CASSLWGRGQIFYEQYF	TGTGCCAGCAGCTTATGGGGTCGTGGACAGATTTTTTACGAGCAGTACTTC	-	TRBJ2-7	TRBV7-8	-
CASSPGLRGEQYF	TGTGCCAGCTCACCAGGGTTGAGAGGCGAGCAGTACTTC	-	TRBJ2-7	TRBV18	few
CSARGGVLNTEAFF	TGCAGTGCTAGAGGGGGCGTTTTGAACACTGAAGCTTTCTTT	-	TRBJ1-1	TRBV20-1	few
CASPGPSRDYGYTF	TGCGCTAGCCCGGGACCCTCAAGGGACTATGGCTACACCTTC	-	TRBJ1-2	TRBV30	-